Shown below are 18 T cell receptor beta chains from a single sample sequenced in a study of T-cell reconstitution after alpha-beta-depleted transplantation in children. It was with unique molecular identifiers that the TCRbeta library was prepared. TCRdb reanalysed the PCR reads using MiXCR and keeps one entry per CDR3 protein. The table has about 200,000 distinct CDR3 sequences, roughly 8.1% seen once; the top ten hold 35% to 45%. Material: PBMCs, mostly from graft donor cells, obtained 360 days after TCRalphabeta/CD19-depleted stem cell transplant. The receptors originated from a male patient aged 2-10 years who had a stem cell transplant for acute myeloid leukemia, so the T cells may come from the graft donor.

This clonotype appeared many times. V is TRBV5-1 and J is TRBJ2-5; D is uncertain. V gave up 0 bases and J gave up 3 bases, with 6 bases separating them. This CDR3 is built from 13 residues. Germline CDR1 is SGHRS and CDR2 is YFSETQ. CDR3 amino acids: CASSLAAEETQYF. The CDR3 DNA reads as TGCGCCAGCAGCTTGGCCGCTGAAGAGACCCAGTACTTC.

This clonotype was observed many times. The rearrangement links TRBV10-3 to TRBJ2-3, with D unclear. V was cut by 2 bases and J by 4 bases, with 7 bases left in between. The CDR3 loop spans 13 amino acids. Germline-derived CDR1 and CDR2 are ENHRY and SYGVKD. This CDR3 is CAISEGRADTQYF. The DNA of the CDR3 is TGTGCCATCAGTGAGGGACGGGCAGATACGCAGTATTTT.

This clonotype was observed a few times. The V gene is TRBV12-3 or TRBV12-4, the J gene TRBJ1-5; 7 nucleotides match TRBD1. CDR3 length equals 14 residues. The V segment lost 8 bases and the J segment 0 bases; nucleotides outside the gene matches: 4. As DNA, the CDR3 is TGTGCCAGCGGGACAGATTATAGCAATCAGCCCCAGCATTTT. It yields the protein CASGTDYSNQPQHF.

This clonotype appeared a few times. This chain links TRBV7-8 with TRBJ2-3; 8 bases fit TRBD1. The germline CDR1 and CDR2 sequences are SGHVS and FQNEAQ. The CDR3 has 14 residues. Losses at the gene ends were 5 bases for V and 2 bases for J; bases not matched to a gene: 3. CDR3: CASSQTGDTDTQYF. For the CDR3, the DNA is TGTGCCAGCAGCCAGACAGGGGACACAGATACGCAGTATTTT.

The chain links TRBV5-1 to TRBJ2-5; D might be TRBD1 (6 bases). The ends were cut back, 4 bases at V and 0 bases at J, with 7 bases in the middle. CDR3 length: 13 amino acids. Germline CDR1 reads SGHRS; CDR2 reads YFSETQ. The CDR3 sequence is CASSRDNQETQYF. The CDR3, as DNA: TGCGCCAGCAGCCGGGACAACCAAGAGACCCAGTACTTC.

This clonotype was seen repeatedly, ten times or more. A read error may account for a junction end that differs from germline. The rearrangement joins TRBV12-3 or TRBV12-4 to TRBJ2-4, with 9 bases aligning to TRBD2. The CDR3 is 15 amino acids. CDR3 sequence: CASSIAGEAKNIQYF. CDR3 in DNA: TGTGCCAGCAGTATAGCGGGAGAAGCCAAAAACATTCAGTACTTC.

The chain is built from TRBV7-6 and TRBJ2-2; 11 bases match TRBD2. Trimming removed 1 base from V and 1 base from J; junction bases left unmatched: 8. CDR1 is SGHVS, CDR2 FNYEAQ, per germline. This CDR3 is built from 19 residues. CDR3 sequence reads: CASSLEASGGPMNTGELFF. The CDR3 region has the DNA TGTGCCAGCAGCTTAGAGGCTAGCGGGGGGCCGATGAACACCGGGGAGCTGTTTTTT. Together with reference TRBV7-6 and TRBJ2-2, the CDR3 gives the full variable domain: GAGVSQSPRYKVTKRGQDVALRCDPISGHVSLYWYRQALGQGPEFLTYFNYEAQQDKSGLPNDRFSAERPEGSISTLTIQRTEQRDSAMYRCASSLEASGGPMNTGELFFGEGSRLTVL.

The genes are TRBV12-3 or TRBV12-4 and TRBJ2-7; possibly TRBD2 for D (5 bases). V lost 2 bases and J lost 4, with 15 bases in between. This CDR3 comprises 15 residues. In DNA form, the CDR3 reads TGTGCCAGCAGTTTATTCAAGCGGACCAATTACGAGCAGTACTTC. Protein product: CASSLFKRTNYEQYF.

This clonotype turned up a few times. The chain is built from TRBV7-2 and TRBJ2-5; tentatively, D is TRBD2 (6 bases). The CDR3 contains 15 residues. Germline V gives CDR1 SGHTA, CDR2 FQGNSA. Trimming removed 2 bases at V and 5 bases at J, with 15 bases between. CDR3 bases: TGTGCCAGCAGCTTACAAAGCGGGTTCCGGGAGACCCAGTACTTC. Translation: CASSLQSGFRETQYF.

This clonotype has ten or more counts. The chain carries TRBV4-1 and TRBJ2-3; unclear D gene. CDR3 length: 15 amino acids. Trimming pared 0 bases from V and 0 bases from J, leaving 7 bases between. CDR1 and CDR2 from the germline V gene are MGHRA and YSYEKL. The CDR3 nucleotides read TGCGCCAGCAGCCAAGAGTGGGGAAGCACAGATACGCAGTATTTT. As protein: CASSQEWGSTDTQYF.

This clonotype was detected only a few times. The V call is TRBV25-1, the J call TRBJ2-1; a possible D gene is TRBD2 (6 bases). The V and J ends lost 1 base and 6 bases respectively, with 13 bases between them. Germline V lookup: CDR1 MGHDK, CDR2 SYGVNS. This CDR3 comprises 15 residues. CDR3 loop: CASSEWRAGFNEQFF. CDR3 DNA sequence: TGTGCCAGCAGTGAATGGAGGGCGGGGTTCAATGAGCAGTTCTTC.

This chain links TRBV24-1 with TRBJ1-1; 7 nucleotides line up with TRBD1. This CDR3 contains 13 residues. CDR1 KGHDR and CDR2 SFDVKD come from the germline V gene. Trimming took 4 bases from V and 7 from J; bases not matched to a gene: 5. The chain's CDR3 is CATSEAGTDEAFF. The CDR3, as DNA: TGTGCCACCAGTGAAGCCGGGACAGATGAAGCTTTCTTT.

The table lists this clonotype with a few counts. The chain uses TRBV20-1 and TRBJ2-4; D ambiguous. This CDR3 spans 14 amino acids. The germline V and J ends were trimmed by 3 bases and 0 bases, with 9 bases remaining between them. Germline V lookup: CDR1 DFQATT, CDR2 SNEGSKA (reference sequence). CDR3 sequence reads: CSARAFGAKNIQYF. DNA of the CDR3: TGCAGTGCTAGGGCCTTTGGAGCCAAAAACATTCAGTACTTC.

This clonotype was counted between two and nine times. The chain is built from TRBV29-1 and TRBJ2-1; 7 positions agree with TRBD1. The V gene's germline CDR1 is SQVTM and CDR2 ANQGSEA. Germline trimming cut 1 base from V and 4 bases from J; bases unmatched to any gene: 13. This CDR3 has 17 residues. CDR3 nucleotides: TGCAGCGTTGAAGGGAGGTCAGGGACAGAACCTTACAATGAGCAGTTCTTC. Amino acid sequence: CSVEGRSGTEPYNEQFF.

V gene TRBV29-1 combines with J gene TRBJ2-1; 7 bases fit TRBD1. In germline, CDR1 is SQVTM, CDR2 ANQGSEA. This CDR3 region has 14 residues. The CDR3 DNA sequence: TGCAGTTCTGGGACAGAGCTCTCCTACAATGAGCAGTTCTTC. Residues: CSSGTELSYNEQFF.

The sample holds many counts of this clonotype. This rearrangement joins TRBV4-2 to TRBJ2-5; 10 bases line up with TRBD2. Looked up from germline, CDR1 is LGHNA and CDR2 is YNFKEQ. With V trimmed by 4 bases and J by 0 bases, 2 bases remained unmatched. The CDR3 consists of 15 residues. The CDR3 loop reads CASSLAGGHQETQYF. The DNA for the CDR3 is TGTGCCAGCAGCCTAGCGGGAGGCCACCAAGAGACCCAGTACTTC.

The CDR3 loop reads CASSPFRPVGDGEQYV. The CDR3 nucleotides read TGTGCCAGCAGTCCCTTTAGGCCGGTGGGGGACGGGGAGCAGTACGTC. This chain connects TRBV12-3 or TRBV12-4 to TRBJ2-7; the D call may be TRBD1 or TRBD2 (5 bases each). This CDR3 region has 16 residues. V was trimmed by 5 bases and J by 7 bases, leaving 24 bases between them.

The rearrangement uses TRBV19 and TRBJ1-5; D is ambiguous. Germline V lookup: CDR1 LNHDA, CDR2 SQIVND (reference sequence). V was trimmed by 6 bases and J by 4 bases, leaving 13 bases between them. CDR3 length equals 14 residues. The DNA for the CDR3 is TGTGCCAGTAGGAGGGATGGCGGGAATCAGCCCCAGCATTTT. It is translated as CASRRDGGNQPQHF.